A few counts support the clone carrying this T cell receptor (beta chain). Compared with germline, one end of the junction differs, possibly owing to a read error. This specimen comes from a study of blood T cells in healthy people across ages. Primed by a sample-barcoded 5' primer and a J-beta primer mix, a second PCR proceeded for about 6 to 12 cycles. MiXCR was run by TCRdb on the 5' RACE reads, yielding one entry per CDR3 protein. The table lists 550,000 to 800,000 distinct CDR3 sequences, more than 20% of them singletons. The CDR3 runs 13 residues. The germline CDR1 and CDR2 sequences are SGHRS and YFSETQ.

Sequencing was performed on blood. The chain has TRBV5-1 and TRBJ1-1; D is uncertain. The clonotype originates from a man aged 65 to 79 in good health. The CDR3 spells CASSLGGPTEAFF. Written as DNA, the CDR3 is TGTGCCAGCAGCTTAGGAGGCCCCACTGAAGCTTTCTTT. Filled out from reference TRBV5-1 and TRBJ1-1, the complete variable domain reads KAGVTQTPRYLIKTRGQQVTLSCSPISGHRSVSWYQQTPGQGLQFLFEYFSETQRNKGNFPGRFSGRQFSNSRSEMNVSTLELGDSALYLCASSLGGPTEAFFGQGTRLTVV.